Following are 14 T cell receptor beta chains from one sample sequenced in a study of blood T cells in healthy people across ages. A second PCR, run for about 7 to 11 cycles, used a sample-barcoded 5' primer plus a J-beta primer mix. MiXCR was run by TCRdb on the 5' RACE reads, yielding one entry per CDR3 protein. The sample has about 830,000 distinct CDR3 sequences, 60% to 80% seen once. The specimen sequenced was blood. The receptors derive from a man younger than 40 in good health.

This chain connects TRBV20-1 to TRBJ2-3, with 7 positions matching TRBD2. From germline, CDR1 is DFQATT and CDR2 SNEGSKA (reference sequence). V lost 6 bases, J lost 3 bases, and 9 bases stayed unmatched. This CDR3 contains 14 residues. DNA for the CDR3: TGCAGTGCGCTCTCGGCACTAGCGACAGATACGCAGTATTTT. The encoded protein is CSALSALATDTQYF.

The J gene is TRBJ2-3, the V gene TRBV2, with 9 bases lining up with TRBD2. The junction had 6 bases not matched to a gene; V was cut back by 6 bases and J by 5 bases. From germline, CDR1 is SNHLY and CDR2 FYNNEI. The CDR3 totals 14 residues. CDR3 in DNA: TGTGCCAGCAGGAGCGGGGGGCGTGGAGATACGCAGTATTTT. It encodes CASRSGGRGDTQYF. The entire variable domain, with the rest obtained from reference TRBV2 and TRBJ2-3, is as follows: EPEVTQTPSHQVTQMGQEVILRCVPISNHLYFYWYRQILGQKVEFLVSFYNNEISEKSEIFDDQFSVERPDGSNFTLKIRSTKLEDSAMYFCASRSGGRGDTQYFGPGTRLTVL.

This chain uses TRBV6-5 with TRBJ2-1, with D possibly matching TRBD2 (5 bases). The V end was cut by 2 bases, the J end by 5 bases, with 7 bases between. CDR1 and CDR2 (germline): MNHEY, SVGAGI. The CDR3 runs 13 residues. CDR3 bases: TGTGCCAGCAGTTACGGGAGACACAATGAGCAGTTCTTC. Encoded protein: CASSYGRHNEQFF.

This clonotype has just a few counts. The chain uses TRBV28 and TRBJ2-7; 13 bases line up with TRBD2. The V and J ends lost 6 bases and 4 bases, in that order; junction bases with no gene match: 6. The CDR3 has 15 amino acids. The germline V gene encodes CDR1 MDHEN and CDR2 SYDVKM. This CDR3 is CASRRRTSGGYEQYF. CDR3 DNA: TGTGCCAGCAGGCGACGGACTAGCGGGGGATACGAGCAGTACTTC.

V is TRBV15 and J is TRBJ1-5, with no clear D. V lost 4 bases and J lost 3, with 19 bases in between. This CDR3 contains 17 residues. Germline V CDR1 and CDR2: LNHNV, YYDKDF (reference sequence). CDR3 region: CATSTVGQVYSNQPQHF. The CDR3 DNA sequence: TGTGCCACCAGCACCGTTGGGCAGGTCTATTCCAATCAGCCCCAGCATTTT.

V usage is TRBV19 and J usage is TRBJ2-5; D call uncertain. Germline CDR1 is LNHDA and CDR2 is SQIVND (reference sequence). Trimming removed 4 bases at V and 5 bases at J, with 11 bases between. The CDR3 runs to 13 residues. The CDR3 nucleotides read TGTGCCAGTAGTAGAGGACCTCGGGAGACCCAGTACTTC. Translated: CASSRGPRETQYF. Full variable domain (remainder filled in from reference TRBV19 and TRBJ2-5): DGGITQSPKYLFRKEGQNVTLSCEQNLNHDAMYWYRQDPGQGLRLIYYSQIVNDFQKGDIAEGYSVSREKKESFPLTVTSAQKNPTAFYLCASSRGPRETQYFGPGTRLLVL.

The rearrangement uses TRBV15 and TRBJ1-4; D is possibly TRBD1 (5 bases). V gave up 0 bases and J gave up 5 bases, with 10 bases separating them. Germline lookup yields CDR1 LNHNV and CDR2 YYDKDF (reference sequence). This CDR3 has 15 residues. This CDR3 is CATSRDIGENEKLFF. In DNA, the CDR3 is TGTGCCACCAGCAGAGATATAGGGGAGAATGAAAAACTGTTTTTT.

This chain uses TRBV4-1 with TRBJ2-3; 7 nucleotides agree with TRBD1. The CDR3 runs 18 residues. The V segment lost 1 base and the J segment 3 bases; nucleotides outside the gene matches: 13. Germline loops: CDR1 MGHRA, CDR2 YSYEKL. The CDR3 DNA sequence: TGCGCCAGCAGCCAAGGATTCCAAAGGGGGCTTTGGACAGATACGCAGTATTTT. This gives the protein CASSQGFQRGLWTDTQYF.

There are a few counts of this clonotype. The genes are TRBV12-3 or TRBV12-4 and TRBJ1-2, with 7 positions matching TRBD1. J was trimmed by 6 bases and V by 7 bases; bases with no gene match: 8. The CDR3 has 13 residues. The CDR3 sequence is CASTPDRVNGYTF. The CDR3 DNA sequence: TGTGCCAGCACCCCCGACAGGGTTAATGGCTACACCTTC.

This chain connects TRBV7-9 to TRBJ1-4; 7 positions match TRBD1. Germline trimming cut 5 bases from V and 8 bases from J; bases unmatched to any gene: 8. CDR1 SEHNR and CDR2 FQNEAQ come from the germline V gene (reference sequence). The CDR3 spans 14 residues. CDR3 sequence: CASSRDSQGEKLFF. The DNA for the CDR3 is TGTGCCAGCAGCAGGGACAGCCAGGGGGAAAAACTGTTTTTT.

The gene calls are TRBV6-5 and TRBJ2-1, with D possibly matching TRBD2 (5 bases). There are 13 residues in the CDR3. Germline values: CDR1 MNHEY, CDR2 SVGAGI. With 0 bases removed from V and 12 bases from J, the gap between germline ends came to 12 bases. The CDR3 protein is CASSYSTSAGQFF. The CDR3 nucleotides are TGTGCCAGCAGTTACTCGACCAGCGCGGGGCAGTTCTTC.

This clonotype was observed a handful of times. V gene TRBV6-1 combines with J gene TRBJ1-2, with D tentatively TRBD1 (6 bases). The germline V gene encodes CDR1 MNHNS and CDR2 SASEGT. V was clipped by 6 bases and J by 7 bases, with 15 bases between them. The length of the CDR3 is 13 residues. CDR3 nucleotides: TGTGCCAGCAGCCTCCGGGGGGGCCGTGGCTACACCTTC. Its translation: CASSLRGGRGYTF.

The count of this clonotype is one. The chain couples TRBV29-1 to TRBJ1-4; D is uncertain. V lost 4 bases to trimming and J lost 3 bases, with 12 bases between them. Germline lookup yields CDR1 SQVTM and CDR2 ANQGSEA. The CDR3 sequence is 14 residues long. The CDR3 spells CSVVEEPANEKLFF. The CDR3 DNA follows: TGCAGCGTTGTGGAGGAGCCAGCTAATGAAAAACTGTTTTTT. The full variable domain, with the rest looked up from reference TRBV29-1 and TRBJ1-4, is SAVISQKPSRDICQRGTSLTIQCQVDSQVTMMFWYRQQPGQSLTLIATANQGSEATYESGFVIDKFPISRPNLTFSTLTVSNMSPEDSSIYLCSVVEEPANEKLFFGSGTQLSVL.

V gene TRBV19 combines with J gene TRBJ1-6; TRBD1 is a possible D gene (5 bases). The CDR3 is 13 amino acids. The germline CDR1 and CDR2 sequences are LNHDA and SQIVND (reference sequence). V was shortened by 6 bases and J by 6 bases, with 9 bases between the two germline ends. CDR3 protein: CASSGTANSPLHF. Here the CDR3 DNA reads TGTGCCAGTAGCGGGACGGCTAATTCACCCCTCCACTTT.